These 27 T cell receptor beta chains share one sample of origin, sequenced in a study of blood T cell repertoires in COVID-19. Measured with immunoSEQ multiplex PCR; TCRdb has only the in-frame clones, and not every one. Here the sample spans around 100,000 clones, more than 75% being singletons. Sequencing was performed on peripheral blood. All receptors come from a human donor in a cohort sampled during active COVID-19.

The chain recombines TRBV7-9 with TRBJ2-5, with 8 bases aligning to TRBD1. The V gene end was trimmed by 4 bases and the J gene end by 4 bases; junction bases not matched to a gene: 2. Germline V gene lookup returns CDR1 SEHNR and CDR2 FQNEAQ (reference sequence). The CDR3 extends over 13 amino acids. CDR3 DNA sequence: TGTGCCAGCAGCTCGACAGGGGCAGAGACCCAGTACTTC. Amino acids: CASSSTGAETQYF.

The chain links TRBV5-1 to TRBJ1-4; 10 nucleotides line up with TRBD1. Trimming at V came to 4 bases and at J to 8 bases, leaving 17 bases not matched to a gene. There are 18 residues in the CDR3. Germline CDR1 SGHRS, CDR2 YFSETQ. The CDR3 bases are TGCGCCAGCAGCCCGGGGACAGGGGTGAATCGACTGGGAGAAAAACTGTTTTTT. Translating it yields CASSPGTGVNRLGEKLFF. Complete variable domain (other parts from reference TRBV5-1 and TRBJ1-4): KAGVTQTPRYLIKTRGQQVTLSCSPISGHRSVSWYQQTPGQGLQFLFEYFSETQRNKGNFPGRFSGRQFSNSRSEMNVSTLELGDSALYLCASSPGTGVNRLGEKLFFGSGTQLSVL.

The chain employs TRBV6-1 and TRBJ2-7, with TRBD2 matching over 13 bases. J lost 6 bases, V lost 1 base, and 3 bases had no gene match. The CDR3 extends over 15 amino acids. CDR1 is MNHNS and CDR2 is SASEGT in the germline V gene. In DNA, the CDR3 is TGTGCCAGCAGTGAAGGCACTAGCGGGAGGGTCGAGCAGTACTTC. Translating gives CASSEGTSGRVEQYF.

This clone has just one count. V and J are TRBV7-9 and TRBJ1-6; D unresolved. Germline-derived CDR1 and CDR2 are SEHNR and FQNEAQ (reference sequence). V was shortened by 5 bases and J by 10 bases, with 18 bases between the two germline ends. The CDR3 has 15 residues. The CDR3 nucleotides read TGTGCCAGCAGCCAGGCGGGAGGGAAGATATCACCCCTCCACTTT. Its protein is CASSQAGGKISPLHF.

The table lists this clone with a count of one. The chain recombines TRBV5-4 with TRBJ1-2; D is ambiguous. The CDR3 extends over 14 amino acids. Germline V gene data show CDR1 as SGHNT and CDR2 as YYREEE (reference sequence). V gave up 0 bases and J gave up 4 bases, with 10 bases separating them. The chain's CDR3 is CASSLVNTIYGYTF. The CDR3 DNA is TGTGCCAGCAGCTTGGTAAACACCATCTATGGCTACACCTTC.

The J gene is TRBJ1-5, the V gene TRBV19; the match to TRBD1 covers 7 bases. Germline CDR1 is LNHDA and CDR2 is SQIVND (reference sequence). The CDR3 covers 13 residues. Trimming removed 9 bases from V and 5 bases from J; junction bases left unmatched: 7. The CDR3 here is CASGGDSDQPQHF. CDR3 in DNA: TGTGCCAGCGGCGGGGACAGTGATCAGCCCCAGCATTTT.

This sequence joins TRBV5-1 and TRBJ1-4, with D uncertain. The CDR3 length is 13 residues. Germline V gene data show CDR1 as SGHRS and CDR2 as YFSETQ. Trimming removed 5 bases from V and 7 bases from J, with 12 bases in between. CDR3 protein: CASSYESSEKLFF. As DNA, the CDR3 is TGCGCCAGCAGTTACGAGTCGAGTGAAAAACTGTTTTTT.

The table lists this clone with a few counts. The chain is built from TRBV27 and TRBJ2-3; 12 bases align to TRBD2. The CDR3 is 18 amino acids. CDR1 is MNHEY and CDR2 is SMNVEV in the germline V gene (reference sequence). The V gene end was trimmed by 5 bases and the J gene end by 6 bases; junction bases not matched to a gene: 15. CDR3 coding DNA: TGTGCCAGCAGTCTGGTTCGGCTAGCGGGGGGGGCCGGGGATACGCAGTATTTT. The encoded protein is CASSLVRLAGGAGDTQYF.

The CDR3 spells CAWSGGSGGQETQYF. CDR3 coding DNA: TGTGCCTGGAGTGGAGGGTCAGGGGGCCAAGAGACCCAGTACTTC. J is TRBJ2-5 and V is TRBV30; TRBD1 matches 7 bases. Germline values: CDR1 GTSNPN, CDR2 SVGIG (reference sequence). V dropped 1 base and J dropped 1; count of bases not matched to a gene: 6. The CDR3 consists of 15 residues.

V and J are TRBV18 and TRBJ2-2; possibly TRBD1 for D (6 bases). The CDR3 is made up of 15 amino acids. The germline CDR1 and CDR2 sequences are KGHSH and LQKENI. Trimming removed 6 bases from V and 4 bases from J, with 15 bases in between. DNA of the CDR3: TGTGCCAGCTCCCCCGGAGTGGGGGCCACCGGGGAGCTGTTTTTT. Translating gives CASSPGVGATGELFF.

The chain employs TRBV11-3 and TRBJ2-1; 7 bases fit TRBD2. This CDR3 has 15 amino acids. Germline loops: CDR1 SGHNT, CDR2 YENEEA. With V trimmed by 2 bases and J by 2 bases, 3 bases remained unmatched. The CDR3 DNA sequence: TGTGCCAGCAGCTTATCGGGAGGAACCTACAATGAGCAGTTCTTC. Residues: CASSLSGGTYNEQFF. Full variable domain (rest looked up from reference TRBV11-3 and TRBJ2-1): EAGVVQSPRYKIIEKKQPVAFWCNPISGHNTLYWYLQNLGQGPELLIRYENEEAVDDSQLPKDRFSAERLKGVDSTLKIQPAELGDSAVYLCASSLSGGTYNEQFFGPGTRLTVL.

The chain joins TRBV7-2 to TRBJ2-3; 9 nucleotides line up with TRBD2. The CDR3 has 16 amino acids. Trimming at V came to 4 bases and at J to 3 bases, leaving 8 bases not matched to a gene. The germline V gene encodes CDR1 SGHTA and CDR2 FQGNSA. The CDR3 DNA reads TGTGCCAGCAGCTCCCTCGCGGGAGGGCTTACAGATACGCAGTATTTT. Its protein is CASSSLAGGLTDTQYF. Drawing the rest from reference TRBV7-2 and TRBJ2-3, the complete variable domain is GAGVSQSPSNKVTEKGKDVELRCDPISGHTALYWYRQSLGQGLEFLIYFQGNSAPDKSGLPSDRFSAERTGGSVSTLTIQRTQQEDSAVYLCASSSLAGGLTDTQYFGPGTRLTVL.

This chain connects TRBV19 to TRBJ1-5, with 9 positions matching TRBD1. From germline, CDR1 is LNHDA and CDR2 SQIVND (reference sequence). The CDR3 loop spans 18 amino acids. V was pared by 0 bases and J by 7 bases, with 13 bases of the junction left unmatched. As DNA, the CDR3 is TGTGCCAGTAGTATAGAGATTACCGGGACAGGGAGGTTACAGCCCCAGCATTTT. It codes for CASSIEITGTGRLQPQHF.

V is TRBV19 and J is TRBJ2-7, with TRBD2 identical over 9 bases. J gave up 2 bases and V 4 bases, and 9 bases lay outside the gene matches. Germline-derived CDR1 and CDR2 are LNHDA and SQIVND (reference sequence). The CDR3 is 16 amino acids. CDR3 loop: CASSKARAGGPYEQYF. The CDR3 DNA reads TGTGCCAGTAGTAAAGCTCGAGCGGGGGGCCCCTACGAGCAGTACTTC.

The V gene is TRBV27, the J gene TRBJ1-2, with a tentative D call TRBD1 (6 bases). The CDR3 has 17 amino acids. CDR1 is MNHEY and CDR2 is SMNVEV in the germline V gene (reference sequence). The V gene lost 5 bases and the J gene lost 7 bases, with 26 bases spanning the gap. CDR3 DNA: TGTGCCAGCAGTAAAGAATCCATACCGGGACAAGGTCGTGGCTACACCTTC. It encodes CASSKESIPGQGRGYTF.

The J gene is TRBJ2-1, the V gene TRBV10-3; TRBD2 matches at 14 bases. The germline gives CDR1 ENHRY, CDR2 SYGVKD. CDR3 size: 18 residues. J lost 9 bases, V lost 5 bases, and 15 bases had no gene match. The DNA of the CDR3 is TGTGCCATCAGTCCCGGGACTAGCGGGAGAGGGGGGTTTATTGAGCAGTTCTTC. Protein product: CAISPGTSGRGGFIEQFF.

This rearrangement joins TRBV12-5 to TRBJ1-4, with unresolved D. V lost 0 bases, J lost 8 bases, and 16 bases lay in between. The CDR3 runs 16 residues. The germline gives CDR1 LGHNT, CDR2 FRNRAP. Here the CDR3 reads CASGLVPRGKDEKLFF. The CDR3 DNA reads as TGTGCTAGTGGTTTGGTACCGCGGGGTAAGGACGAAAAACTGTTTTTT.

J is TRBJ2-7 and V is TRBV10-3; 14 nucleotides agree with TRBD2. CDR1 and CDR2 (germline): ENHRY, SYGVKD. The CDR3 sequence is 15 residues long. The V gene end was trimmed by 8 bases and the J gene end by 2 bases; junction bases not matched to a gene: 5. DNA for the CDR3: TGTGCCATCTCAGGACTAGCGGGAGGTGCCTACGAGCAGTACTTC. It translates to CAISGLAGGAYEQYF.

This chain uses TRBV9 with TRBJ2-7, with D possibly being TRBD1 (6 bases). CDR3 length: 14 residues. Trimming removed 3 bases from V and 0 bases from J, with 10 bases in between. From germline, CDR1 is SGDLS and CDR2 YYNGEE. CDR3 sequence (DNA): TGTGCCAGCAGCGGCCGGGACAACTCCTACGAGCAGTACTTC. Translated, it gives CASSGRDNSYEQYF.

The chain combines TRBV19 with TRBJ2-7; D might be TRBD1 (5 bases). The length of the CDR3 is 13 residues. Deletions cut 4 bases from V and 5 bases from J, with 12 bases between. CDR1 is LNHDA and CDR2 is SQIVND in the germline V gene (reference sequence). The CDR3 region has the DNA TGTGCCAGTAGTACGCAGGGTACCCACGAGCAGTACTTC. Translation gives CASSTQGTHEQYF.

V gene TRBV9 combines with J gene TRBJ1-4; D possibly corresponds to TRBD1 (6 bases). Trimming cost V 1 base and J 6 bases, with 13 bases left between them. The CDR3 extends over 15 amino acids. In germline, CDR1 is SGDLS, CDR2 YYNGEE. The CDR3 loop is CASSVKTGPDEKLFF. The CDR3, as DNA: TGTGCCAGCAGCGTAAAAACAGGGCCCGATGAAAAACTGTTTTTT. Full variable domain (rest looked up from reference TRBV9 and TRBJ1-4): DSGVTQTPKHLITATGQRVTLRCSPRSGDLSVYWYQQSLDQGLQFLIQYYNGEERAKGNILERFSAQQFPDLHSELNLSSLELGDSALYFCASSVKTGPDEKLFFGSGTQLSVL.

This clone was recorded once. The chain couples TRBV7-9 to TRBJ2-7; TRBD2 matches 10 bases. Germline V gene lookup returns CDR1 SEHNR and CDR2 FQNEAQ (reference sequence). The CDR3 spans 15 residues. Losses at the gene ends were 0 bases for V and 6 bases for J; bases not matched to a gene: 5. This CDR3 reads CASSLAASGSLEQYF. CDR3 nucleotide sequence: TGTGCCAGCAGCTTAGCGGCTAGCGGGAGCCTCGAGCAGTACTTC.

The rearrangement links TRBV14 to TRBJ2-3; D is unclear. V shed 4 bases and J shed 5 bases, with 13 bases lying between them. Germline values: CDR1 SGHDN, CDR2 FVKESK. This CDR3 spans 14 amino acids. This chain's CDR3 is CASSLRRVGDTQYF. In nucleotides, the CDR3 is TGTGCCAGCAGCCTTCGCCGGGTGGGAGATACGCAGTATTTT.

The chain carries TRBV28 and TRBJ1-4, with 7 bases lining up with TRBD1. Germline V CDR1 and CDR2: MDHEN, SYDVKM. The CDR3 covers 15 residues. V was clipped by 5 bases and J by 4 bases; unmatched bases: 7. This chain's CDR3 is CASSADRVFNEKLFF. DNA of the CDR3: TGTGCCAGCAGTGCCGACAGGGTATTTAATGAAAAACTGTTTTTT.

The chain recombines TRBV5-1 with TRBJ1-2, with 8 bases fitting TRBD1. The V gene end was trimmed by 4 bases and the J gene end by 0 bases; junction bases not matched to a gene: 8. The CDR3 loop spans 16 amino acids. Germline V lookup: CDR1 SGHRS, CDR2 YFSETQ. CDR3 in DNA: TGCGCCAGCAGCCCAATGCGACAGGGGACTAACTATGGCTACACCTTC. This encodes CASSPMRQGTNYGYTF. Filled out from reference TRBV5-1 and TRBJ1-2, the complete variable domain reads KAGVTQTPRYLIKTRGQQVTLSCSPISGHRSVSWYQQTPGQGLQFLFEYFSETQRNKGNFPGRFSGRQFSNSRSEMNVSTLELGDSALYLCASSPMRQGTNYGYTFGSGTRLTVV.

This chain uses TRBV9 with TRBJ2-2; D gene ambiguous. V was shortened by 0 bases and J by 1 base, with 10 bases between the two germline ends. The CDR3 covers 16 residues. CDR1 is SGDLS, CDR2 YYNGEE, per germline. The CDR3 here is CASSVGPPGNTGELFF. In DNA form, the CDR3 reads TGTGCCAGCAGCGTAGGCCCCCCCGGGAACACCGGGGAGCTGTTTTTT.

In this sample, this clone turned up once. The V gene is TRBV2, the J gene TRBJ2-3, with 9 bases that match TRBD1. Germline V lookup: CDR1 SNHLY, CDR2 FYNNEI. The CDR3 covers 16 residues. With 2 bases clipped from V and 3 bases from J, the junction kept 6 bases outside the gene matches. CDR3 sequence: CASSELGQGRTDTQYF. The CDR3 coding sequence is TGTGCCAGCAGTGAATTGGGACAGGGTAGGACAGATACGCAGTATTTT.